These 18 T cell receptor beta chains were all obtained from the same sample, sequenced in a study of control samples from healthy donors and cancer patients (dated by TCRdb to about 2020). Receptor amplification or capture employed the immunoSEQ multiplex PCR assay. Held by TCRdb, this immuneACCESS table contains in-frame sequences only and omits some clones. Under half of the omission traces to an unresolved V gene where checked; the cause of the rest is unknown. This sample comprises under 130,000 clones, roughly 80% of them detected only once. Less than 15% of the sample is held by the ten biggest clonotypes. The sequencing input was blood. All receptors derive from a woman aged 45-60 years in good health.

The chain combines TRBV29-1 with TRBJ1-2, with D perhaps TRBD1 (5 bases). Germline V CDR1 and CDR2: SQVTM, ANQGSEA. The CDR3 has 11 amino acids. V lost 3 bases and J 6 bases, leaving 8 bases between the germline ends. CDR3 nucleotide sequence: TGCAGCGTTGATGGCAGGGATGGCTACACCTTC. It codes for CSVDGRDGYTF.

The V call is TRBV6-6, the J call TRBJ2-5, with D tentatively TRBD2 (6 bases). V lost 8 bases to trimming and J lost 2 bases, with 15 bases between them. The CDR3 is 14 amino acids. From germline, CDR1 is MNHNY and CDR2 SVGAGI (reference sequence). CDR3 region: CASRSHAGQETQYF. CDR3 DNA sequence: TGTGCCAGCCGAAGTCACGCGGGGCAAGAGACCCAGTACTTC.

The V gene is TRBV30, the J gene TRBJ1-2; 7 positions agree with TRBD1. Germline lookup yields CDR1 GTSNPN and CDR2 SVGIG (reference sequence). The CDR3 is 12 amino acids. V shed 4 bases and J 4 bases; nucleotides not matched to a gene: 3. In DNA, the CDR3 is TGTGCCTGGATCCGGGACAGCTATGGCTACACCTTC. Amino acids: CAWIRDSYGYTF. The full variable domain, completed using reference TRBV30 and TRBJ1-2, is SQTIHQWPATLVQPVGSPLSLECTVEGTSNPNLYWYRQAAGRGLQLLFYSVGIGQISSEVPQNLSASRPQDRQFILSSKKLLLSDSGFYLCAWIRDSYGYTFGSGTRLTVV.

The chain uses TRBV4-3 and TRBJ2-7; 14 bases are a match to TRBD2. V lost 0 bases, J lost 2 bases, and 9 bases stayed unmatched. The germline V gene has CDR1 LGHNA and CDR2 YSLEER. The CDR3 totals 19 residues. CDR3 sequence: CASSQEQGTSGGPAYEQYF. As DNA, the CDR3 is TGCGCCAGCAGCCAAGAGCAGGGGACTAGCGGGGGACCTGCCTACGAGCAGTACTTC.

The J gene is TRBJ1-4, the V gene TRBV7-8; maybe TRBD1 (5 bases). CDR1 and CDR2 from the germline V gene are SGHVS and FQNEAQ. V was clipped by 1 base and J by 0 bases, with 9 bases between them. The CDR3 sequence is 16 residues long. In DNA, the CDR3 is TGTGCCAGCAGCTTAGACGCAGGGACAACTAATGAAAAACTGTTTTTT. Translated, it gives CASSLDAGTTNEKLFF.

The V call is TRBV29-1, the J call TRBJ1-2; D may be TRBD1 (6 bases). The CDR3 runs to 12 residues. The V end was cut by 7 bases, the J end by 4 bases, with 13 bases between. CDR1 SQVTM and CDR2 ANQGSEA come from the germline V gene. The CDR3 here is CSDRDMTYGYTF. The CDR3 nucleotides are TGCAGCGACCGGGACATGACCTATGGCTACACCTTC.

A single count supports this clone. This chain uses TRBV18 with TRBJ2-7, with D possibly matching TRBD2 (7 bases). The germline V and J ends were trimmed by 2 bases and 5 bases, with 13 bases remaining between them. The germline V gene has CDR1 KGHSH and CDR2 LQKENI. CDR3 size: 14 residues. CDR3 sequence: CASSPGGAPDEQYF. The CDR3 bases are TGTGCCAGCTCACCAGGGGGGGCGCCGGACGAGCAGTACTTC.

V usage is TRBV18 and J usage is TRBJ1-5, with D possibly TRBD1 on 6 matching bases. The CDR3 consists of 14 residues. V lost 3 bases and J lost 1, with 7 bases in between. CDR1 and CDR2 (germline): KGHSH, LQKENI. The CDR3 loop reads CASSPGTSNQPQHF. The CDR3, as DNA: TGTGCCAGCTCACCCGGGACAAGCAATCAGCCCCAGCATTTT.

Note on this clone: Additional DNA sequences in this sample encode the identical CDR3. V and J are TRBV24-1 and TRBJ2-7; a possible D gene is TRBD1 (6 bases). The CDR3 extends over 13 amino acids. V was pared by 5 bases and J by 5 bases, with 12 bases between. The germline V gene encodes CDR1 KGHDR and CDR2 SFDVKD. CDR3 residues: CATSGSTGNEQYF. The CDR3 coding sequence is TGTGCCACCAGTGGTTCGACAGGAAACGAGCAGTACTTC.

The chain joins TRBV3-1 (or the pseudogene TRBV3-2) to TRBJ2-7; D not resolved. CDR1 LGHDT and CDR2 YNNKEL come from the germline V gene (reference sequence). Between the trimmed V and J ends, which lost 0 bases and 1 base, there was a span of 13 bases. The CDR3 consists of 16 residues. In DNA, the CDR3 is TGTGCCAGCAGCCAAGACAATTTGTGGGGTTCCTACGAGCAGTACTTC. Its protein is CASSQDNLWGSYEQYF.

This CDR3 reads CARRKSFSRGGWALHF. CDR3 nucleotides: TGTGCCAGAAGAAAGTCGTTCTCCAGGGGGGGTTGGGCCCTCCACTTT. The chain employs TRBV7-5 and TRBJ1-6. TRBV7-5 is a pseudogene segment. CDR3 length equals 16 residues.

A single count supports this clone. The chain couples TRBV30 to TRBJ2-7; 8 nucleotides line up with TRBD2. The CDR3 totals 12 residues. The V gene's germline CDR1 is GTSNPN and CDR2 SVGIG (reference sequence). The CDR3 coding sequence is TGTGCGCAAAGGAGCGGGAGTTACGAGCAGTACTTC. Encoded protein: CAQRSGSYEQYF.

The chain is built from TRBV13 and TRBJ2-7, with a tentative D call TRBD1 (6 bases). Germline loops: CDR1 PRHDT, CDR2 FYEKMQ (reference sequence). The CDR3 runs 14 residues. The ends were cut back, 3 bases at V and 2 bases at J, with 11 bases in the middle. Here the CDR3 DNA reads TGTGCCAGCAGCTTTACAGGGCAACCCTACGAGCAGTACTTC. Translation: CASSFTGQPYEQYF. Filled out from reference TRBV13 and TRBJ2-7, the complete variable domain reads AAGVIQSPRHLIKEKRETATLKCYPIPRHDTVYWYQQGPGQDPQFLISFYEKMQSDKGSIPDRFSAQQFSDYHSELNMSSLELGDSALYFCASSFTGQPYEQYFGPGTRLTVT.

The V and J genes are TRBV27 and TRBJ1-6; TRBD1 might be the D (6 bases). Trimming left V 7 bases short and J 11 bases short, with 18 bases between. Germline V lookup: CDR1 MNHEY, CDR2 SMNVEV (reference sequence). CDR3 length: 14 amino acids. The CDR3 region has the DNA TGTGCCAGCACCACTAGGGGACAAGCGGCACCCCTCCACTTT. The encoded protein is CASTTRGQAAPLHF.

For the CDR3, the DNA is TGTGCCAGCAGTTTTCTCGGGACAGGGAACGAAAAACTGTTTTTT. This gives the protein CASSFLGTGNEKLFF. The V and J genes are TRBV2 and TRBJ1-4; 9 bases agree with TRBD1. The ends lost 5 bases at V and 8 bases at J; junction bases unmatched: 9. From germline, CDR1 is SNHLY and CDR2 FYNNEI. This CDR3 spans 15 amino acids.

As for this clone: Additional DNA sequences in this sample encode the identical CDR3. The V gene is TRBV18, the J gene TRBJ1-1, with D uncertain. The ends were cut back, 2 bases at V and 0 bases at J, with 4 bases in the middle. There are 13 residues in the CDR3. Per the germline V gene, CDR1 is KGHSH and CDR2 is LQKENI. Written as DNA, the CDR3 is TGTGCCAGCTCACCAGCCGTGAACACTGAAGCTTTCTTT. This codes for CASSPAVNTEAFF.

J is TRBJ1-2 and V is TRBV6-1; D is unclear. This CDR3 region has 13 residues. Germline CDR1 MNHNS, CDR2 SASEGT. V dropped 5 bases and J dropped 4 bases, with 11 bases sitting between them. The CDR3 is CASSRATSYGYTF. The CDR3 DNA reads as TGTGCCAGCAGTCGTGCGACAAGCTATGGCTACACCTTC.

A few counts support this clone. The V gene is TRBV12-3 or TRBV12-4, the J gene TRBJ2-2; D is uncertain. V was clipped by 6 bases and J by 8 bases, with 13 bases between them. CDR3 size: 13 residues. This CDR3 is CASSPGPGGELFF. The CDR3 nucleotides read TGTGCCAGCAGCCCTGGACCCGGGGGGGAGCTGTTTTTT.